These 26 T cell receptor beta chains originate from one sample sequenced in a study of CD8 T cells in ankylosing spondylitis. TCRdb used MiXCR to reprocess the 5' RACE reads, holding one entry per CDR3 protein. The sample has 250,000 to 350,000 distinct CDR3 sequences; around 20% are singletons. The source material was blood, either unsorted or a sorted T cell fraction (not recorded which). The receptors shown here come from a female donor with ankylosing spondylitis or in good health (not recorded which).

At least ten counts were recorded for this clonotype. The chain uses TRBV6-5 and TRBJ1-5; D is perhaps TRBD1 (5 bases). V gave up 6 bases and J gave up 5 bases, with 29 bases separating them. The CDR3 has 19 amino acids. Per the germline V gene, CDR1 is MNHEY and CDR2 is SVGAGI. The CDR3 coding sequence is TGTGCCAGCAGGAGACCCGGGACTCCACGCCGCCCACGCGATCAGCCCCAGCATTTT. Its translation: CASRRPGTPRRPRDQPQHF.

The CDR3 protein is CASSLDRWEQYF. The CDR3 coding sequence is TGTGCCAGCAGCTTGGACAGGTGGGAGCAGTACTTC. The V gene is TRBV7-2, the J gene TRBJ2-7; TRBD1 matches 7 bases. CDR3 size: 12 residues. Germline V gives CDR1 SGHTA, CDR2 FQGNSA. The trim removed 3 bases at V and 7 bases at J, leaving 3 bases unmatched. The full variable domain, completed using reference TRBV7-2 and TRBJ2-7, is GAGVSQSPSNKVTEKGKDVELRCDPISGHTALYWYRQSLGQGLEFLIYFQGNSAPDKSGLPSDRFSAERTGGSVSTLTIQRTQQEDSAVYLCASSLDRWEQYFGPGTRLTVT.

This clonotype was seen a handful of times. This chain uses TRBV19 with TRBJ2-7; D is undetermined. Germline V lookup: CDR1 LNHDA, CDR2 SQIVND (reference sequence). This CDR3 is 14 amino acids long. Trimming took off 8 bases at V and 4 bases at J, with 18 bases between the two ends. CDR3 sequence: CASRKTDGLYEQYF. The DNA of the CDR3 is TGTGCCAGTCGGAAAACGGACGGCTTATACGAGCAGTACTTC.

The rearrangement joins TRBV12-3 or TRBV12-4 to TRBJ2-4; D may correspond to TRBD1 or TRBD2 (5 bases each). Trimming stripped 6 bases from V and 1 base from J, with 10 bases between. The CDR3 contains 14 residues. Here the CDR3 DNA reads TGTGCCAGCAGGGGAGAGGGGGCCAAAAACATTCAGTACTTC. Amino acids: CASRGEGAKNIQYF.

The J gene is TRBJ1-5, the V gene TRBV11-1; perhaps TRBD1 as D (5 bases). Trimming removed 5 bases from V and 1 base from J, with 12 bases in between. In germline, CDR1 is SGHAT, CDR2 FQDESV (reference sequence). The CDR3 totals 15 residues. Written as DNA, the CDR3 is TGTGCCAGCAGCCGCGGGGGGGGAAGCAATCAGCCCCAGCATTTT. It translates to CASSRGGGSNQPQHF.

The CDR3 DNA is TGCAGTGCTAGCACAGGAACTGGAAACACCATATATTTT. Its translation is CSASTGTGNTIYF. The V call is TRBV20-1, the J call TRBJ1-3, with D perhaps matching TRBD1 (5 bases). The CDR3 totals 13 residues. Looked up from germline, CDR1 is DFQATT and CDR2 is SNEGSKA (reference sequence). Trimming removed 3 bases from V and 2 bases from J, with 8 bases in between.

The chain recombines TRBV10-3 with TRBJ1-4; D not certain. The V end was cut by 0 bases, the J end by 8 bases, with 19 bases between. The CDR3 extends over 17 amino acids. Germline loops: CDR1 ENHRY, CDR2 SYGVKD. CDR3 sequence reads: CAISESSQPSLGEKLFF. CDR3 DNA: TGTGCCATCAGTGAGTCGTCACAGCCGTCCCTCGGGGAAAAACTGTTTTTT.

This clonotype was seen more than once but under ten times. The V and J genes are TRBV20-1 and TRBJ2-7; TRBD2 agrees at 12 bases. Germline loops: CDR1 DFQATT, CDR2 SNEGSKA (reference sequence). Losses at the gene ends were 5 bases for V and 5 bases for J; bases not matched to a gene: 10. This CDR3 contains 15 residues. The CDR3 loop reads CSAPPSGRAGDEQYF. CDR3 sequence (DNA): TGCAGTGCTCCACCTAGCGGGAGGGCCGGAGACGAGCAGTACTTC.

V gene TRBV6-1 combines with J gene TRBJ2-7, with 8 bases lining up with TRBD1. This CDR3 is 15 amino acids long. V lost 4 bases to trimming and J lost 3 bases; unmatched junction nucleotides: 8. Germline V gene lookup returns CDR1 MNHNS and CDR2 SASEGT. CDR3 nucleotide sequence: TGTGCCAGCAGTGCTCGGACAGGGAGCGGCTACGAGCAGTACTTC. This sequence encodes CASSARTGSGYEQYF.

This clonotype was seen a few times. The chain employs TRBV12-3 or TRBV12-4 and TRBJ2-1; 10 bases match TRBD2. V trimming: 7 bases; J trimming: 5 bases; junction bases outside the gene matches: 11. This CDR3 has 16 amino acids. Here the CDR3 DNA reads TGTGCCAGCACCCACTCAACTAGCGGGGTCGACAATGAGCAGTTCTTC. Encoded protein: CASTHSTSGVDNEQFF.

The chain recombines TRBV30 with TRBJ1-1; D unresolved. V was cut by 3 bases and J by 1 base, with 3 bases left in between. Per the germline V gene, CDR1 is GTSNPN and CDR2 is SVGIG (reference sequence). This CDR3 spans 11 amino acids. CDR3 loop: CAWRANTEAFF. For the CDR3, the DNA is TGTGCCTGGAGAGCGAACACTGAAGCTTTCTTT.

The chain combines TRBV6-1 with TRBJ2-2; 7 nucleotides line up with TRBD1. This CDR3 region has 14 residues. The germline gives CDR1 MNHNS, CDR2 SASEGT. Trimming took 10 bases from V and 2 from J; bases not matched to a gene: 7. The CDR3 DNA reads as TGTGCCACTAACAGGGGCCCTAACACCGGGGAGCTGTTTTTT. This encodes CATNRGPNTGELFF.

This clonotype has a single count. CDR3 sequence (DNA): TGCAGTGCTTTACAGGGTGACACTGAAGCTTTCTTT. This gives the protein CSALQGDTEAFF. The V call is TRBV20-1, the J call TRBJ1-1, with TRBD1 as a possible D gene (6 bases). Germline V CDR1 and CDR2: DFQATT, SNEGSKA (reference sequence). Between the trimmed V and J ends, which lost 5 bases and 3 bases, there was a span of 10 bases. This CDR3 contains 12 residues.

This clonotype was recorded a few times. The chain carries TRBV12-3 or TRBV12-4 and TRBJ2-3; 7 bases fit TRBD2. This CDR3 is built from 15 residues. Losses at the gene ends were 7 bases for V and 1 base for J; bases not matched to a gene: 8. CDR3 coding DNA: TGTGCCAGCACCCCTATCACTAGCGGCACAGATACGCAGTATTTT. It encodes CASTPITSGTDTQYF.

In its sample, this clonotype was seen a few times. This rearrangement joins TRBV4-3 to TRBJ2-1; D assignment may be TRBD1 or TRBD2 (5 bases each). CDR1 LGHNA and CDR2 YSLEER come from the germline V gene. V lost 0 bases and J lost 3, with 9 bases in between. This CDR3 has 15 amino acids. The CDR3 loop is CASSQEGDRYNEQFF. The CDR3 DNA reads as TGCGCCAGCAGCCAAGAGGGGGACCGCTACAATGAGCAGTTCTTC.

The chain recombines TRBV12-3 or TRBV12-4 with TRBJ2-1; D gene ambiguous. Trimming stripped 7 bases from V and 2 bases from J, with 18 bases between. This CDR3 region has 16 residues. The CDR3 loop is CASNLGFTKPYNEQFF. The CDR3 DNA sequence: TGTGCCAGCAACCTTGGCTTTACTAAGCCCTACAATGAGCAGTTCTTC.

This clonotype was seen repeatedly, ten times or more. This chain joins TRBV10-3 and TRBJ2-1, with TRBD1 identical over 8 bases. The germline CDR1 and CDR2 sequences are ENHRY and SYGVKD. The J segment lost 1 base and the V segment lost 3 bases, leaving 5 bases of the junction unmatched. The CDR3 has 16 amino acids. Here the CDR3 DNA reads TGTGCCATCAGTGACCCAGGGGGCCCATCCTACAATGAGCAGTTCTTC. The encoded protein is CAISDPGGPSYNEQFF.

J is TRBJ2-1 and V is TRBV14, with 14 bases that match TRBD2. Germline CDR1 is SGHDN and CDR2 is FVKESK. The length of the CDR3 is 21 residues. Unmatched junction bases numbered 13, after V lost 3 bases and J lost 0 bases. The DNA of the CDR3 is TGTGCCAGCAGCCATATTCCGGGACTAGCGGGAGAGGGGGGCTCCTACAATGAGCAGTTCTTC. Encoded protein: CASSHIPGLAGEGGSYNEQFF.

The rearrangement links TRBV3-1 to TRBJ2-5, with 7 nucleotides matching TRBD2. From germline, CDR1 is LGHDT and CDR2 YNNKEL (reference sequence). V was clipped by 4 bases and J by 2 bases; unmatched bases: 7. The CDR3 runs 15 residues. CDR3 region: CASSRSASGQETQYF. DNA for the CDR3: TGTGCCAGCAGCCGGTCGGCTAGCGGTCAAGAGACCCAGTACTTC.

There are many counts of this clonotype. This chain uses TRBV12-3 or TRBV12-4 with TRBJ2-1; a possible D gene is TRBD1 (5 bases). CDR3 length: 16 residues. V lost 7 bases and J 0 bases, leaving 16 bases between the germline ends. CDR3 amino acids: CASTPMVQVSYNEQFF. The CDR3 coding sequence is TGTGCCAGCACCCCCATGGTACAGGTCTCCTACAATGAGCAGTTCTTC.

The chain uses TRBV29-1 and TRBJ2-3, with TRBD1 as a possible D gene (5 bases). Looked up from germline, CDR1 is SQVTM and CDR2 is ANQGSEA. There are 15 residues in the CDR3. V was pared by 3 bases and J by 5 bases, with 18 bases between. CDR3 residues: CSVDQGQGNKDTQYF. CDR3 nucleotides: TGCAGCGTTGATCAAGGGCAGGGTAACAAAGATACGCAGTATTTT.

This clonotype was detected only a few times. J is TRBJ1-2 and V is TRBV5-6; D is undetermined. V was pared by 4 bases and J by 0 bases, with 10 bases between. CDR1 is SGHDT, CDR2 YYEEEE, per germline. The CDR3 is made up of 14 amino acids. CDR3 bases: TGTGCCAGCAGCCCCCGGTACACTAACTATGGCTACACCTTC. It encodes CASSPRYTNYGYTF.

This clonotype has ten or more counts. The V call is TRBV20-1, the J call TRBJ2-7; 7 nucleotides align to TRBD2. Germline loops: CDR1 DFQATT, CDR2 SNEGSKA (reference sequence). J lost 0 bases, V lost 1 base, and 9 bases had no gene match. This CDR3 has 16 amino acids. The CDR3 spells CSARGGRAGISYEQYF. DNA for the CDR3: TGCAGTGCTAGAGGGGGAAGAGCGGGAATCTCCTACGAGCAGTACTTC.

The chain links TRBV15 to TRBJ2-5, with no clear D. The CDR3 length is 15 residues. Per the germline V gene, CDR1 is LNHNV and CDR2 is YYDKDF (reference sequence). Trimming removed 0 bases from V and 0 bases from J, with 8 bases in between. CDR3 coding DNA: TGTGCCACCAGCAGAGATGGAGCGTACCAAGAGACCCAGTACTTC. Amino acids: CATSRDGAYQETQYF.

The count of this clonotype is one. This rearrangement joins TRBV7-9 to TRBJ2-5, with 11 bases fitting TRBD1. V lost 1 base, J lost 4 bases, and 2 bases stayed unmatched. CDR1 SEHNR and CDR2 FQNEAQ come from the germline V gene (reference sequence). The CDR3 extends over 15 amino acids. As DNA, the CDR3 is TGTGCCAGCAGCTTAGGGGGACAGGGGGGAGAGACCCAGTACTTC. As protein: CASSLGGQGGETQYF.

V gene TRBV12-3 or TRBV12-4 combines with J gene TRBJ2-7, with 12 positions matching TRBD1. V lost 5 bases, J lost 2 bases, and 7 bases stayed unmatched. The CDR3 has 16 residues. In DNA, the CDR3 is TGTGCCAGCAGTCTGGGACAGGGGGCGGCTACCTACGAGCAGTACTTC. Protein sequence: CASSLGQGAATYEQYF.